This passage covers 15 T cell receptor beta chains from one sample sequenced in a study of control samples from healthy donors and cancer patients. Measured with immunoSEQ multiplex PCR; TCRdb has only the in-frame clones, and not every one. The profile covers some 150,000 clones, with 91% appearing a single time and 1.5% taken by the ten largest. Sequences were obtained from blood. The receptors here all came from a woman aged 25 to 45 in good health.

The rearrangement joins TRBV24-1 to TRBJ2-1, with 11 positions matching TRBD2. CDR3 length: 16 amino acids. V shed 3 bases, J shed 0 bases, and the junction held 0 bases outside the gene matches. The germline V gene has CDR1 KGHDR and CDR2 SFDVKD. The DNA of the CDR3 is TGTGCCACCAGTGATACTAGCGGGAGCTCCTACAATGAGCAGTTCTTC. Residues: CATSDTSGSSYNEQFF.

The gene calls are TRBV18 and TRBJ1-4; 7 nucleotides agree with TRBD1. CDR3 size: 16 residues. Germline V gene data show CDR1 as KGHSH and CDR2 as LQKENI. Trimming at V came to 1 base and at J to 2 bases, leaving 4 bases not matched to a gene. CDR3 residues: CASSPQGASTNEKLFF. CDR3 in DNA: TGTGCCAGCTCACCACAGGGGGCGTCCACTAATGAAAAACTGTTTTTT.

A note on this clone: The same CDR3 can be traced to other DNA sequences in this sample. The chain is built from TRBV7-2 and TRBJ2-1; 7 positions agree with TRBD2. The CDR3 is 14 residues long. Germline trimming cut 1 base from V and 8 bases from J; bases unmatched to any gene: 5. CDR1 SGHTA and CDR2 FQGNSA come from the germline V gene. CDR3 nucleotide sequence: TGTGCCAGCAGCTTAGGGGGAGGGCCCGATGAGCAGTTCTTC. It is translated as CASSLGGGPDEQFF. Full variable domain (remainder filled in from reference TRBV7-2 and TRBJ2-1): GAGVSQSPSNKVTEKGKDVELRCDPISGHTALYWYRQSLGQGLEFLIYFQGNSAPDKSGLPSDRFSAERTGGSVSTLTIQRTQQEDSAVYLCASSLGGGPDEQFFGPGTRLTVL.

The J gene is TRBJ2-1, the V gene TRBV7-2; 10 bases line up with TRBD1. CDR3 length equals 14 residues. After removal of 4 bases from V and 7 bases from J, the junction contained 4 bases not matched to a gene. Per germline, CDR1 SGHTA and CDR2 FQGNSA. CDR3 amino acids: CASSYRTGGNEQFF. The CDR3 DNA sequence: TGTGCCAGCAGCTACCGGACAGGGGGGAATGAGCAGTTCTTC.

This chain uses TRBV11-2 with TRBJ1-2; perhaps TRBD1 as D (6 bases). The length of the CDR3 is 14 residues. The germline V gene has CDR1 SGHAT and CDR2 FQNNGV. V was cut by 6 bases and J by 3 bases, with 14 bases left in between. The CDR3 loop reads CASRKPGQHYGYTF. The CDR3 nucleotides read TGTGCCAGCAGGAAACCGGGACAACACTATGGCTACACCTTC. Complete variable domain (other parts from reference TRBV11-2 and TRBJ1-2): EAGVAQSPRYKIIEKRQSVAFWCNPISGHATLYWYQQILGQGPKLLIQFQNNGVVDDSQLPKDRFSAERLKGVDSTLKIQPAKLEDSAVYLCASRKPGQHYGYTFGSGTRLTVV.

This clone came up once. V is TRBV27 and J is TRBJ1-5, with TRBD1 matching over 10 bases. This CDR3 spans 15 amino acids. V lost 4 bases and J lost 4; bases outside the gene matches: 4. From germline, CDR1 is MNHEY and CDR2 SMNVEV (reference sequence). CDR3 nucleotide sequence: TGTGCCAGCAGTTCGGACAGGGGGGTGAATCAGCCCCAGCATTTT. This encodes CASSSDRGVNQPQHF.

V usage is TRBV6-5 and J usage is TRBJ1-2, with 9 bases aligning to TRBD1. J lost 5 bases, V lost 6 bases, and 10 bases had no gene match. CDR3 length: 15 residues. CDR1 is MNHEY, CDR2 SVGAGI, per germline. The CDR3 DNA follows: TGTGCCAGCAGCCAACCGGGACAGGGTAGATATGGCTACACCTTC. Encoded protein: CASSQPGQGRYGYTF.

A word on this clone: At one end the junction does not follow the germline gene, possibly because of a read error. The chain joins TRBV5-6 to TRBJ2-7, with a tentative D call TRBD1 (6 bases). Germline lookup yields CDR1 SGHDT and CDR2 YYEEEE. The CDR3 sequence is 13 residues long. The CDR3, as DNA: TGTGTCAGCAGGATGGACAGCTCCTACGAGCAGTACTTC. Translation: CVSRMDSSYEQYF.

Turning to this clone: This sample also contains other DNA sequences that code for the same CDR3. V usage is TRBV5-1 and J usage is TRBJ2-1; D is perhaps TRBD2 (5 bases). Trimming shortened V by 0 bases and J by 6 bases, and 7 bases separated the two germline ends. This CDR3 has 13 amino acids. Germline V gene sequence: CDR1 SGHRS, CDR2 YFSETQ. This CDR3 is CASSLGTVNEQFF. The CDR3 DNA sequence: TGCGCCAGCAGCTTGGGGACTGTCAATGAGCAGTTCTTC.

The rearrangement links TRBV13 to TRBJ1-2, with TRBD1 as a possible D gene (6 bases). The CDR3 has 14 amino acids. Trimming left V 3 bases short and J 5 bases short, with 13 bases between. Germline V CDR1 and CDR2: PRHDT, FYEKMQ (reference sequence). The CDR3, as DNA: TGTGCCAGCAGCTTCGGCAGGGGTCTGTATGGCTACACCTTC. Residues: CASSFGRGLYGYTF.

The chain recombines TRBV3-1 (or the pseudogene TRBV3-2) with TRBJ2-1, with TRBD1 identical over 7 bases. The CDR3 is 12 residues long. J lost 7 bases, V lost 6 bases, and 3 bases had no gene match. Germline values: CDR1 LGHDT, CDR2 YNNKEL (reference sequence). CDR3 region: CASSTGANEQFF. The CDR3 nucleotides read TGTGCCAGCAGTACAGGGGCGAATGAGCAGTTCTTC.

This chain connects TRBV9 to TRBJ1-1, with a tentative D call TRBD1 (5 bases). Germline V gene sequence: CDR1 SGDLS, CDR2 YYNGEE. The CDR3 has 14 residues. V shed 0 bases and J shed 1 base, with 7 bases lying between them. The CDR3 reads CASSVAGGNTEAFF. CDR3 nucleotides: TGTGCCAGCAGCGTAGCGGGGGGGAACACTGAAGCTTTCTTT.

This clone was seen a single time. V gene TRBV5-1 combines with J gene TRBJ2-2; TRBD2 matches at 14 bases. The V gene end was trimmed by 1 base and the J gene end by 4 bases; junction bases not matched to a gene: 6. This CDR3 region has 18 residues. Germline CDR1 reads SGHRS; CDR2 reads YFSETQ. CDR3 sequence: CASSLTGTSGRGTGELFF. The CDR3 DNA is TGCGCCAGCAGCTTGACGGGGACTAGCGGGAGAGGCACCGGGGAGCTGTTTTTT.

The CDR3, as DNA: TGTGCCAGCACCCCGGACAGCTGGGGCTACACCTTC. It encodes CASTPDSWGYTF. V is TRBV6-5 and J is TRBJ1-2; tentatively, D is TRBD1 (6 bases). V was pared by 7 bases and J by 8 bases, with 14 bases between. The CDR3 length is 12 residues. The germline V gene has CDR1 MNHEY and CDR2 SVGAGI.

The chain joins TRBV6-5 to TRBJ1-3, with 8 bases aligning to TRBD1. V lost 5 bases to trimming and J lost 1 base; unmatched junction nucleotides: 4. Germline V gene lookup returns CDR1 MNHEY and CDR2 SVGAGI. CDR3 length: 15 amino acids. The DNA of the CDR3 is TGTGCCAGCAGTACCGACAGGGGATCTGGAAACACCATATATTTT. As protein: CASSTDRGSGNTIYF.